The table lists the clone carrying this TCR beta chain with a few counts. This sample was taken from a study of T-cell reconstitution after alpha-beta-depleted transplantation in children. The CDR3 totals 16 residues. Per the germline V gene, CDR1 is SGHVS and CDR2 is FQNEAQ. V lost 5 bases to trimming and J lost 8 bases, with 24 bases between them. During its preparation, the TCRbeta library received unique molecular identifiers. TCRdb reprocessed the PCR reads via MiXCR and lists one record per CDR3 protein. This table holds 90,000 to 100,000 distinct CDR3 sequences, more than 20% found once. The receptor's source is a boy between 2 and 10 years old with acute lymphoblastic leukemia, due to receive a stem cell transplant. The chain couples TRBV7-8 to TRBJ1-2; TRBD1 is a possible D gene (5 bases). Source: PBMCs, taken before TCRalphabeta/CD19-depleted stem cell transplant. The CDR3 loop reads CASSPDPGRDLRGYTF. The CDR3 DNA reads TGTGCCAGCAGCCCAGACCCGGGACGCGATTTAAGGGGCTACACCTTC.